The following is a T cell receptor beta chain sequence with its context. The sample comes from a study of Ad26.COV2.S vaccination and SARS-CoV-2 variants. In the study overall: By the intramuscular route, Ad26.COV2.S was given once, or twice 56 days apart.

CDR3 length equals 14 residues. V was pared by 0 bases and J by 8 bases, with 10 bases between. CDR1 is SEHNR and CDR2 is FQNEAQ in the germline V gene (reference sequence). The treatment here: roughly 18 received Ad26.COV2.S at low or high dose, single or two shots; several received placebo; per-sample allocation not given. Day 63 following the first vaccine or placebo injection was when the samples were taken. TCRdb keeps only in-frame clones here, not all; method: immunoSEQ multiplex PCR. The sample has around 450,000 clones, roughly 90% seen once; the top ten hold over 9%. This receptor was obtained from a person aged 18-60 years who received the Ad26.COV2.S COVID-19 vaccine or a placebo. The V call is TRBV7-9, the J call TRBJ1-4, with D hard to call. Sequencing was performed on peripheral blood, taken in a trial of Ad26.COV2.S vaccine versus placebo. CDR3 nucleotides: TGTGCCAGCAGCTTAGCAGTCCGGAGGGAAAAACTGTTTTTT. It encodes CASSLAVRREKLFF.